The 32 T cell receptor beta chains given below trace back to one sample, sequenced in a study of vaccination effects on CD4 cells after COVID-19. The antigens these receptors bind are not known. The repertoire was sequenced with immunoSEQ multiplex PCR; TCRdb's copy has only in-frame clones and lacks some. This table holds roughly 56,000 clones, roughly 72% found once. Sequencing in the ViraFEST assay came after antigen-specific CD4+ T cells had been expanded with viral peptide pools, which were used to stimulate PBMC. Having been cultured for approximately ten days, the cells underwent CD4+ T cell isolation. Of the BNT162b2 and mRNA-1273 vaccines, participants received two doses of one or the other. The source material was CD4+ T cells from PBMCs cultured with HCoV-229E spike peptides, sampled after COVID-19 vaccination. The receptors here all came from a human donor who received a COVID-19 vaccine.

The table lists this clone with a few counts. The chain has TRBV3-1 (or the pseudogene TRBV3-2) and TRBJ1-1; D ambiguous. The CDR3 runs to 15 residues. From germline, CDR1 is LGHDT and CDR2 YNNKEL (reference sequence). With 6 bases removed from V and 6 bases from J, the gap between germline ends came to 20 bases. CDR3 amino acids: CASRARASGVAEAFF. In nucleotides, the CDR3 is TGTGCCAGCAGGGCAAGGGCATCGGGAGTCGCTGAAGCTTTCTTT.

This sequence joins TRBV15 and TRBJ2-5, with 8 bases aligning to TRBD2. Germline trimming cut 1 base from V and 0 bases from J; bases unmatched to any gene: 4. CDR3 size: 16 residues. CDR1 is LNHNV, CDR2 YYDKDF, per germline (reference sequence). CDR3 residues: CATSRGGGGYQETQYF. CDR3 in DNA: TGTGCCACCAGCAGAGGTGGCGGGGGGTACCAAGAGACCCAGTACTTC.

This sequence joins TRBV5-4 and TRBJ1-2; weak D call: TRBD1 (6 bases). The CDR3 has 15 amino acids. The germline gives CDR1 SGHNT, CDR2 YYREEE (reference sequence). Trimming removed 0 bases at V and 7 bases at J, with 16 bases between. The CDR3 sequence is CASSLELRGAGGYTF. The CDR3 region has the DNA TGTGCCAGCAGCTTGGAGCTGCGGGGGGCGGGTGGCTACACCTTC.

The CDR3 sequence: CASSQGVGGRVNSPLHF. CDR3 DNA sequence: TGCGCCAGCAGCCAGGGAGTTGGGGGGCGAGTAAATTCACCCCTCCACTTT. The chain joins TRBV4-1 to TRBJ1-6; D may be TRBD1 (6 bases). CDR1 MGHRA and CDR2 YSYEKL come from the germline V gene. The CDR3 covers 17 residues. V shed 3 bases and J shed 7 bases, with 19 bases lying between them.

This clone has just a few counts. The gene calls are TRBV18 and TRBJ1-5; the D gene is possibly TRBD1 (5 bases). The germline V gene has CDR1 KGHSH and CDR2 LQKENI. Trimming stripped 1 base from V and 2 bases from J, with 9 bases between. The CDR3 sequence is 15 residues long. CDR3 in DNA: TGTGCCAGCTCACCACAGGCGGGGCGCAATCAGCCCCAGCATTTT. Residues: CASSPQAGRNQPQHF.

The chain employs TRBV3-1 (or the pseudogene TRBV3-2) and TRBJ2-3; 9 bases agree with TRBD2. The CDR3 runs 17 residues. Unmatched junction bases numbered 8, after V lost 4 bases and J lost 0 bases. Per germline, CDR1 LGHDT and CDR2 YNNKEL (reference sequence). The CDR3 loop is CASSRTGRGGSTDTQYF. CDR3 coding DNA: TGTGCCAGCAGCCGAACGGGGCGGGGGGGAAGCACAGATACGCAGTATTTT.

The V call is TRBV5-1, the J call TRBJ2-7; D remains ambiguous. V was clipped by 0 bases and J by 3 bases, with 7 bases between them. Germline V gene sequence: CDR1 SGHRS, CDR2 YFSETQ. The CDR3 has 13 amino acids. The CDR3 is CASSLGQNYEQYV. The CDR3 DNA reads TGCGCCAGCAGCTTGGGTCAGAACTACGAGCAGTACGTC.

The rearrangement uses TRBV24-1 and TRBJ1-3; D not certain. Germline loops: CDR1 KGHDR, CDR2 SFDVKD. The CDR3 is 16 residues long. With 7 bases removed from V and 4 bases from J, the gap between germline ends came to 19 bases. CDR3 protein: CATSVGYVPRGNTIYF. The CDR3, as DNA: TGTGCCACCAGCGTTGGATACGTCCCGAGGGGAAACACCATATATTTT.

The chain joins TRBV6-5 to TRBJ2-2, with D tentatively TRBD1 (7 bases). The germline V gene encodes CDR1 MNHEY and CDR2 SVGAGI. This CDR3 has 14 amino acids. V lost 2 bases to trimming and J lost 7 bases, with 11 bases between them. CDR3 nucleotides: TGTGCCAGCAGTTACAACAGGGGAGGCGGGGAGCTGTTTTTT. It yields the protein CASSYNRGGGELFF.

The V call is TRBV5-1, the J call TRBJ2-1; 8 nucleotides line up with TRBD1. Germline V gene data show CDR1 as SGHRS and CDR2 as YFSETQ. J was trimmed by 7 bases and V by 2 bases; bases with no gene match: 8. CDR3 length: 15 amino acids. CDR3 nucleotides: TGCGCCAGCAGCTTCGAGGACAGGGTAGGGAATGAGCAGTTCTTC. It encodes CASSFEDRVGNEQFF. The full variable domain, in which reference TRBV5-1 and TRBJ2-1 provide the parts outside the CDR3, is KAGVTQTPRYLIKTRGQQVTLSCSPISGHRSVSWYQQTPGQGLQFLFEYFSETQRNKGNFPGRFSGRQFSNSRSEMNVSTLELGDSALYLCASSFEDRVGNEQFFGPGTRLTVL.

The chain links TRBV18 to TRBJ1-6; D gene ambiguous. The CDR3 runs to 18 residues. The V gene's germline CDR1 is KGHSH and CDR2 LQKENI. Trimming took 3 bases from V and 0 from J, leaving 15 bases between them. The CDR3 loop is CASSPKSGAHSYNSPLHF. CDR3 DNA: TGTGCCAGCTCACCCAAATCAGGTGCCCACTCCTATAATTCACCCCTCCACTTT.

The genes are TRBV29-1 and TRBJ1-3, with D possibly matching TRBD1 (5 bases). Trimming stripped 3 bases from V and 4 bases from J, with 10 bases between. CDR1 is SQVTM, CDR2 ANQGSEA, per germline. The CDR3 extends over 13 amino acids. This chain's CDR3 is CSVDGGGGNTIYF. The CDR3 nucleotides are TGCAGCGTTGATGGGGGGGGAGGAAACACCATATATTTT.

The chain recombines TRBV7-9 with TRBJ1-2; a possible D gene is TRBD1 (6 bases). The CDR3 sequence is 15 residues long. Germline V lookup: CDR1 SEHNR, CDR2 FQNEAQ (reference sequence). With 7 bases removed from V and 3 bases from J, the gap between germline ends came to 18 bases. The CDR3 spells CASTLRGGPDYGYTF. The DNA of the CDR3 is TGTGCCAGCACCCTAAGGGGGGGGCCCGACTATGGCTACACCTTC.

This chain connects TRBV18 to TRBJ2-3; D remains ambiguous. Germline V gene sequence: CDR1 KGHSH, CDR2 LQKENI. V lost 0 bases and J lost 6, with 10 bases in between. This CDR3 is 14 amino acids long. The chain's CDR3 is CASSPPASVDTQYF. The CDR3 region has the DNA TGTGCCAGCTCACCACCGGCAAGTGTGGATACGCAGTATTTT. Full variable domain (outside the CDR3, taken from reference TRBV18 and TRBJ2-3): NAGVMQNPRHLVRRRGQEARLRCSPMKGHSHVYWYRQLPEEGLKFMVYLQKENIIDESGMPKERFSAEFPKEGPSILRIQQVVRGDSAAYFCASSPPASVDTQYFGPGTRLTVL.

The CDR3 DNA reads TGTGCCAGCAGCGTAGCGGGTCTTACTAGCACAGATACGCAGTATTTT. Its translation is CASSVAGLTSTDTQYF. This chain links TRBV9 with TRBJ2-3; D is undetermined. With 0 bases removed from V and 0 bases from J, the gap between germline ends came to 11 bases. The CDR3 is 16 amino acids. Per germline, CDR1 SGDLS and CDR2 YYNGEE.

The rearrangement uses TRBV18 and TRBJ2-1; the D gene is possibly TRBD1 (5 bases). CDR3 length equals 14 residues. Germline CDR1 is KGHSH and CDR2 is LQKENI. V was pared by 1 base and J by 5 bases, with 9 bases between. The CDR3, as DNA: TGTGCCAGCTCACCACAGGGGTTCGACAATGAGCAGTTCTTC. It translates to CASSPQGFDNEQFF.

The genes are TRBV24-1 and TRBJ1-5; D may be TRBD1 (5 bases). Trimming left V 9 bases short and J 8 bases short, with 22 bases between. This CDR3 comprises 15 residues. Germline V gives CDR1 KGHDR, CDR2 SFDVKD. The CDR3 protein is CATVGEDVPEKPQHF. CDR3 sequence (DNA): TGTGCCACCGTGGGGGAAGATGTGCCGGAAAAGCCCCAGCATTTT.

CDR3 nucleotide sequence: TGTGCCAGCAGCCCCCCCAATAACTATGGCTACACCTTC. Amino acid sequence: CASSPPNNYGYTF. V usage is TRBV9 and J usage is TRBJ1-2; D gene ambiguous. Trimming removed 4 bases from V and 1 base from J, with 8 bases in between. Per germline, CDR1 SGDLS and CDR2 YYNGEE. CDR3 length equals 13 residues.

This clone came up once. The chain recombines TRBV29-1 with TRBJ2-5, with D perhaps matching TRBD2 (5 bases). V lost 7 bases, J lost 2 bases, and 11 bases lay in between. The CDR3 runs to 12 residues. Germline V CDR1 and CDR2: SQVTM, ANQGSEA. CDR3: CSAEPGQETQYF. Here the CDR3 DNA reads TGCAGCGCCGAACCGGGACAAGAGACCCAGTACTTC. Full variable domain (missing parts from reference TRBV29-1 and TRBJ2-5): SAVISQKPSRDICQRGTSLTIQCQVDSQVTMMFWYRQQPGQSLTLIATANQGSEATYESGFVIDKFPISRPNLTFSTLTVSNMSPEDSSIYLCSAEPGQETQYFGPGTRLLVL.

This clone turned up a few times. CDR3 coding DNA: TGTGCCAGCAGTGACACACGGGGGACAGAGCAGTTCTTC. Amino acids: CASSDTRGTEQFF. The chain recombines TRBV6-4 with TRBJ2-1; the D call may be TRBD1 or TRBD2 (6 bases each). Germline CDR1 and CDR2: MRHNA and SNTAGT. This CDR3 is built from 13 residues. Trimming pared 2 bases from V and 10 bases from J, leaving 12 bases between.

This chain joins TRBV5-1 and TRBJ2-1, with 11 nucleotides matching TRBD1. CDR1 and CDR2 from the germline V gene are SGHRS and YFSETQ. This CDR3 has 15 residues. The junction had 4 bases not matched to a gene; V was cut back by 8 bases and J by 0 bases. CDR3 loop: CASKGQGDSYNEQFF. The CDR3 bases are TGCGCCAGTAAGGGACAGGGGGACTCCTACAATGAGCAGTTCTTC.

This clone appeared a single time. The CDR3, as DNA: TGTGCCAGCAGCCGGGATCCCGATGGAGAGCAGTACGTC. Amino acids: CASSRDPDGEQYV. The chain employs TRBV6-5 and TRBJ2-7, with D possibly TRBD2 on 5 matching bases. The V gene's germline CDR1 is MNHEY and CDR2 SVGAGI. The CDR3 has 13 amino acids. The V end lost 6 bases, the J end lost 7 bases, and 16 bases lay between the germline ends.

The rearrangement joins TRBV6-2 or TRBV6-3 to TRBJ1-1; D gene unclear. V lost 6 bases, J lost 5 bases, and 13 bases lay in between. Germline V gene data show CDR1 as MNHEY and CDR2 as SVGEGT. The CDR3 covers 13 residues. The DNA of the CDR3 is TGTGCCAGCAGCCCAGGTTCGTGGACTGAAGCTTTCTTT. Its protein is CASSPGSWTEAFF.

Here the CDR3 reads CASSPGTAEETQYF. The CDR3 DNA follows: TGCGCCAGCAGCCCTGGGACAGCCGAAGAGACCCAGTACTTC. V and J are TRBV5-1 and TRBJ2-5; 7 bases are a match to TRBD1. Germline-derived CDR1 and CDR2 are SGHRS and YFSETQ. CDR3 length: 14 amino acids. V shed 4 bases, J shed 3 bases, and the junction held 6 bases outside the gene matches.

This clone was seen a single time. The chain uses TRBV6-2 or TRBV6-3 and TRBJ1-1; 9 bases map to TRBD1. After removal of 4 bases from V and 2 bases from J, the junction contained 14 bases not matched to a gene. Germline V lookup: CDR1 MNHEY, CDR2 SVGEGT. The CDR3 consists of 18 residues. DNA of the CDR3: TGTGCCAGCAGTTTTCTCCTGGGACAGGGTCTAGCTAACACTGAAGCTTTCTTT. It specifies CASSFLLGQGLANTEAFF.

The chain carries TRBV25-1 and TRBJ1-2, with D maybe TRBD1 (6 bases). Germline V gives CDR1 MGHDK, CDR2 SYGVNS. CDR3 size: 16 residues. V dropped 4 bases and J dropped 4 bases, with 19 bases sitting between them. The CDR3 DNA reads as TGTGCCAGCAGTGTGGGCAGGGGCAGGCCTGGCTATGGCTACACCTTC. It specifies CASSVGRGRPGYGYTF.

This chain joins TRBV19 and TRBJ1-1; TRBD1 might be the D (5 bases). The CDR3 covers 15 residues. V lost 7 bases to trimming and J lost 0 bases, with 15 bases between them. Germline V gene sequence: CDR1 LNHDA, CDR2 SQIVND (reference sequence). CDR3 bases: TGTGCCAGTACCTCGGGACGGAACATGAACACTGAAGCTTTCTTT. Translation: CASTSGRNMNTEAFF.

This clone was found a few times. J is TRBJ1-3 and V is TRBV4-1, with TRBD1 matching 7 bases. After removal of 1 base from V and 2 bases from J, the junction contained 8 bases not matched to a gene. The CDR3 is 17 amino acids. Germline V gene data show CDR1 as MGHRA and CDR2 as YSYEKL. In DNA, the CDR3 is TGCGCCAGCAGCCAAGCGAATCTCGGGACAGCTGGAAACACCATATATTTT. It is translated as CASSQANLGTAGNTIYF.

V is TRBV11-2 and J is TRBJ1-2; D gene unclear. V gave up 0 bases and J gave up 2 bases, with 10 bases separating them. This CDR3 has 15 residues. Germline lookup yields CDR1 SGHAT and CDR2 FQNNGV. Here the CDR3 DNA reads TGTGCCAGCAGCTTAGAATCTTCTTTCAACTATGGCTACACCTTC. Its protein product is CASSLESSFNYGYTF.

This clone appeared a few times. This sequence joins TRBV3-1 (or the pseudogene TRBV3-2) and TRBJ1-2; 9 bases match TRBD1. Germline CDR1 and CDR2: LGHDT and YNNKEL (reference sequence). The length of the CDR3 is 15 residues. V trimming: 4 bases; J trimming: 4 bases; junction bases outside the gene matches: 7. The DNA of the CDR3 is TGTGCCAGCAGCCGACAGGGGGGCCCTAGCTATGGCTACACCTTC. This sequence encodes CASSRQGGPSYGYTF.

To note about this clone: This specimen includes other DNA sequences encoding the same CDR3. The chain links TRBV6-5 to TRBJ2-5; 8 bases are shared with TRBD2. CDR1 MNHEY and CDR2 SVGAGI come from the germline V gene. The CDR3 has 15 residues. J lost 4 bases, V lost 4 bases, and 8 bases had no gene match. The CDR3 nucleotides read TGTGCCAGCAGTTCCCTAAGCGGGGGAAGAGAGACCCAGTACTTC. Translating gives CASSSLSGGRETQYF.

This chain joins TRBV9 and TRBJ1-4; 7 bases are a match to TRBD1. Unmatched junction bases numbered 4, after V lost 4 bases and J lost 1 base. Germline-derived CDR1 and CDR2 are SGDLS and YYNGEE. The CDR3 spans 15 residues. In DNA, the CDR3 is TGTGCCAGCAGCAAAACAGGGGTAACTAATGAAAAACTGTTTTTT. Encoded protein: CASSKTGVTNEKLFF.